This T cell receptor beta chain stems from a study of identical twins. Findings of the study overall: For zero-insertion analyses, partial confounding could come from invariant MAIT and iNKT cells. Out-of-frame TCR alpha sharing in monozygotic twins exceeded recombination model predictions.

TCRdb analysed the 5' RACE reads with MiXCR anew, one entry per CDR3 protein. In the table there are about 890,000 distinct CDR3 sequences, approximately 13% of which are singletons. Worth noting for this clonotype: Its matching antigen is unknown.

Germline V gives CDR1 LGHDT, CDR2 YNNKEL (reference sequence). The CDR3 extends over 14 amino acids. V lost 5 bases, J lost 7 bases, and 14 bases lay in between. In addition, the sample was reused for a study of yellow fever vaccine responses in identical twins.

What was sequenced was PBMCs. The sequence was obtained from a woman between 18 and 29 years old in good health. The genes are TRBV3-1 and TRBJ2-2, with a weak D call TRBD2 (5 bases). The DNA for the CDR3 is TGTGCCAGCAGCGGATGGACCCGGGGCGGGGAGCTGTTTTTT. It codes for CASSGWTRGGELFF.